The next 2 T cell receptor beta chains were all read from a single sample in a study of technical replicates of blood from several donors. The data were produced by immunoSEQ multiplex PCR, yet TCRdb's version contains in-frame clones alone and is incomplete. The data show tens of thousands of clones, about 97% seen once. The sequenced material came from T cells isolated from PBMCs. The receptors originated from a human donor in good health.

In DNA form, the CDR3 reads TGTGCCAGCAGTTCCACAGGGAGTGCTAGCACAGATACGCAGTATTTT. Translated: CASSSTGSASTDTQYF. This chain uses TRBV6-5 with TRBJ2-3, with D perhaps TRBD1 (6 bases). Trimming shortened V by 4 bases and J by 0 bases, and 14 bases separated the two germline ends. CDR1 and CDR2 from the germline V gene are MNHEY and SVGAGI. The CDR3 totals 16 residues.

This CDR3 reads CSGKQGLNTEAFF. As DNA, the CDR3 is TGCAGCGGCAAACAGGGGTTGAACACTGAAGCTTTCTTT. V and J are TRBV29-1 and TRBJ1-1; 7 bases are shared with TRBD1. The germline CDR1 and CDR2 sequences are SQVTM and ANQGSEA. CDR3 size: 13 residues. V shed 7 bases and J 0 bases; nucleotides not matched to a gene: 5.